The rows below give T cell receptor beta chains drawn from one sample of a study of CD8 T cells in ankylosing spondylitis. TCRdb re-analysed the 5' RACE reads in MiXCR, keeping a single row per CDR3 protein. The sample records 150,000 to 200,000 distinct CDR3 sequences, over 10% being singletons. The sequencing sample was made of blood, either unsorted or a sorted T cell fraction (not recorded which). These receptors were collected from a female donor with ankylosing spondylitis or in good health (not recorded which). CDR3s leave out the opening cysteine and the closing phenylalanine or tryptophan.

length,V,J,CDR3
13,TRBV29-1,TRBJ2-1,SVRLGQGLYNEQF
11,TRBV3-1,TRBJ1-5,ASSQGRRQPQH
14,TRBV24-1,TRBJ2-1,ATSDPGTPILNEQF
10,TRBV7-9,TRBJ1-1,ASSVVGSEAF
13,TRBV9,TRBJ1-1,ASSVVGGSNTEAF
14,TRBV7-9,TRBJ1-3,ASRSGVGGSGNTIY
10,TRBV6-2/TRBV6-3,TRBJ1-5,ASRKELSPQH
13,TRBV27,TRBJ2-5,ASSPRFRFQETQY
13,TRBV7-2,TRBJ1-1,ASSLVGGDNTEAF
13,TRBV24-1,TRBJ2-5,ATSDGLAVGETQY
13,TRBV20-1,TRBJ2-2,SATGGSMNTGELF
15,TRBV4-2,TRBJ1-5,ASSQGGVGTANQPQH
11,TRBV18,TRBJ2-7,ASSPREPYEQY
13,TRBV4-2,TRBJ2-1,ASSQETRTVNEQF
14,TRBV4-3,TRBJ2-7,ASSQVPSIWFYEQY
13,TRBV7-2,TRBJ2-3,ASSKDRSRTDTQY
12,TRBV12-3/TRBV12-4,TRBJ2-3,ASSFGTSTDTQY
14,TRBV5-1,TRBJ1-4,ASSSPTGGGSEKLF
14,TRBV7-2,TRBJ1-6,ASSLTGQADNSPLH
13,TRBV13,TRBJ2-2,ASRTGGALPGELF
11,TRBV5-1,TRBJ2-7,ASSSVDYYEQY
13,TRBV20-1,TRBJ2-1,SARASLAAAHEQF
13,TRBV6-2/TRBV6-3,TRBJ2-3,ASSPVTGRADTQY
11,TRBV20-1,TRBJ1-2,SARDDGSEGYT
11,TRBV27,TRBJ1-1,ASIGQGAGEAF
13,TRBV2,TRBJ1-1,ASRQNLGEYTEAF
12,TRBV5-4,TRBJ2-3,ASSWAGSTDTQY
14,TRBV7-2,TRBJ1-5,ASSLPVGQGNQPQH
14,TRBV12-3/TRBV12-4,TRBJ1-2,ASSPSAFGRLYGYT
12,TRBV6-2/TRBV6-3,TRBJ2-1,ASSWPTVSLEQF
13,TRBV5-1,TRBJ2-1,ASSLGAGGYNEQF
11,TRBV7-2,TRBJ1-1,ASSLDGYTEAF
12,TRBV4-2,TRBJ2-7,ASSQNIALNEQY
12,TRBV20-1,TRBJ2-1,SASEIRSYNEQF
13,TRBV9,TRBJ2-1,ASSVDSGMVYEQF
12,TRBV21-1,TRBJ2-7,ASSPGQGGYEQY
12,TRBV20-1,TRBJ2-5,SARDGRGQETQY
14,TRBV24-1,TRBJ2-1,ATSGSDRGSYNEQF
13,TRBV7-8,TRBJ1-5,ASSGQAFSNQPQH
11,TRBV5-1,TRBJ2-7,ASSTQSGSEQY
14,TRBV7-2,TRBJ1-2,ASSLGGQGHNYGYT
11,TRBV7-2,TRBJ2-5,ASSLRRYEAQY
11,TRBV7-2,TRBJ2-3,ASTLIGVGTQY
12,TRBV28,TRBJ2-7,ASSFSLPSYEQY
13,TRBV2,TRBJ2-2,ASSAGVGNTGELF
9,TRBV12-3/TRBV12-4,TRBJ1-1,ASSGRQEAF